This T cell receptor beta chain derives from a study of blood T cell repertoires in COVID-19. Study information: COVID-19 samples, acute and convalescent, were from the United States, Italy and Spain. In each case, the material was cDNA or gDNA derived from T cells, B-cell-depleted T cells, or PBMCs.

This table comes from immunoSEQ multiplex PCR, and its TCRdb copy is limited to in-frame clones, with some not included. Altogether roughly 75,000 clones are present, over 75% being singletons, with the ten largest covering less than 9%. The origin of this receptor is a human donor in a cohort sampled during active COVID-19. The sample consisted of peripheral blood.

CDR3 in amino acids: CASSPPREETQYF. Here the CDR3 DNA reads TGTGCCAGCAGCCCCCCCAGGGAAGAGACCCAGTACTTC. This chain joins TRBV7-8 and TRBJ2-5; D perhaps matches TRBD1 (5 bases). Trimming cost V 5 bases and J 3 bases, with 10 bases left between them. Germline V lookup: CDR1 SGHVS, CDR2 FQNEAQ. The CDR3 contains 13 residues.